The clone carrying this TCR beta chain has a count of ten or more. The CDR3 spans 14 residues. V lost 7 bases to trimming and J lost 6 bases, with 16 bases between them. Germline V CDR1 and CDR2: LNHDA, SQIVND (reference sequence). This sample was included in a study of Graves' ophthalmopathy and Graves' hyperthyroidism. Study background: The stable label applied to hyperthyroidism with no ophthalmopathy within 18 months of follow-up.

TCR beta CDR3 amplification used RNA transcripts. HTBI primers primed a first-round RT-PCR, and a second-round multiplex PCR followed. TCRdb redid the calling of the multiplex PCR reads with MiXCR, one entry per CDR3 protein. Of around 1,200,000 distinct CDR3 sequences listed, less than 45% were seen once; the top ten hold 11%. V is TRBV19 and J is TRBJ1-5; D call uncertain. The sequence came from an adult man with Graves' hyperthyroidism. Sequencing was done on a sample of peripheral blood or thyroid tissue (not recorded which). CDR3 DNA sequence: TGTGCCAGTACGACCCACGGGGTGGGTCAGCCCCAGCATTTT. It codes for CASTTHGVGQPQHF.